The 20 T cell receptor beta chains presented below share a single source sample, sequenced in a study of T cell changes during pregnancy in multiple sclerosis. Repertoires were generated with immunoSEQ multiplex PCR, while TCRdb's copy carries only in-frame clones and drops some. The data contain just over 55,000 clones, around 93% of them singletons. Sequenced material: peripheral blood, taken after pregnancy. The receptors here all came from a female donor in good health, enrolled as a control in a pregnancy study.

The V gene is TRBV11-3, the J gene TRBJ2-3; D may be TRBD1 (6 bases). The CDR3 loop spans 15 amino acids. Deletions cut 5 bases from V and 1 base from J, with 13 bases between. Germline CDR1 SGHNT, CDR2 YENEEA. The CDR3 DNA is TGTGCCAGCAGCGTTCAGGGGAAGGGCACAGATACGCAGTATTTT. As protein: CASSVQGKGTDTQYF.

The CDR3 bases are TGTGCCAGCTCACCAGTGGCTAGCGGGTTCAATGAGCAGTTCTTC. It translates to CASSPVASGFNEQFF. V gene TRBV18 combines with J gene TRBJ2-1; the match to TRBD2 covers 8 bases. V dropped 2 bases and J dropped 6; count of bases not matched to a gene: 6. The CDR3 consists of 15 residues. The germline V gene has CDR1 KGHSH and CDR2 LQKENI.

The V and J genes are TRBV5-1 and TRBJ2-5; weak D call: TRBD2 (5 bases). This CDR3 contains 13 residues. V lost 1 base, J lost 3 bases, and 7 bases lay in between. Germline assignment: CDR1 SGHRS and CDR2 YFSETQ. CDR3 DNA: TGCGCCAGCAGCTTGCCCGGGGAAGAGACCCAGTACTTC. It yields the protein CASSLPGEETQYF.

CDR3 region: CASSPGLAGYEQYF. CDR3 coding DNA: TGCGCCAGCTCGCCGGGCCTAGCTGGCTACGAGCAGTACTTC. V usage is TRBV5-1 and J usage is TRBJ2-7, with D perhaps matching TRBD2 (5 bases). The CDR3 is made up of 14 amino acids. Germline V gene sequence: CDR1 SGHRS, CDR2 YFSETQ. Deletions cut 7 bases from V and 3 bases from J, with 17 bases between.

This clone showed up just once. This chain joins TRBV5-6 and TRBJ1-5; no firm D call. Germline V CDR1 and CDR2: SGHDT, YYEEEE. The V end lost 2 bases, the J end lost 7 bases, and 10 bases lay between the germline ends. The CDR3 covers 13 residues. The DNA for the CDR3 is TGTGCCAGCAGCTTTGGAAAGGAGCAGCCCCAGCATTTT. Encoded protein: CASSFGKEQPQHF.

This chain uses TRBV6-6 with TRBJ2-2; 9 bases fit TRBD2. Germline CDR1 and CDR2: MNHNY and SVGAGI (reference sequence). The CDR3 has 16 residues. J was trimmed by 6 bases and V by 5 bases; bases with no gene match: 10. CDR3 nucleotides: TGTGCCAGCAGTCCCCAGCTAGCGGGATGGGCCGGGGAGCTGTTTTTT. This gives the protein CASSPQLAGWAGELFF.

The chain couples TRBV27 to TRBJ2-1, with 10 bases lining up with TRBD2. The germline CDR1 and CDR2 sequences are MNHEY and SMNVEV (reference sequence). Germline trimming cut 4 bases from V and 7 bases from J; bases unmatched to any gene: 10. The CDR3 spans 16 residues. DNA for the CDR3: TGTGCCAGCAGTTCCCCCCGGAGCGGGGGGGGAAATGAGCAGTTCTTC. Its protein is CASSSPRSGGGNEQFF.

This sequence joins TRBV27 and TRBJ1-4; 12 bases are a match to TRBD1. This CDR3 spans 15 amino acids. J was trimmed by 8 bases and V by 7 bases; bases with no gene match: 8. Per the germline V gene, CDR1 is MNHEY and CDR2 is SMNVEV (reference sequence). CDR3 region: CASKGQGALREKLFF. The DNA of the CDR3 is TGTGCCAGCAAGGGACAGGGGGCGCTCAGGGAAAAACTGTTTTTT.

The chain couples TRBV6-4 to TRBJ2-3; 7 positions match TRBD2. Germline V gene lookup returns CDR1 MRHNA and CDR2 SNTAGT. Losses at the gene ends were 4 bases for V and 0 bases for J; bases not matched to a gene: 13. This CDR3 is 18 amino acids long. The CDR3 region has the DNA TGTGCCAGCAGTGCTTCCGGGGGGAGCGGGGCTAGCACAGATACGCAGTATTTT. This encodes CASSASGGSGASTDTQYF.

This chain uses TRBV7-3 with TRBJ2-3; 9 bases map to TRBD1. Trimming took 0 bases from V and 0 from J; bases not matched to a gene: 1. The germline V gene has CDR1 SGHTA and CDR2 FQGTGA. This CDR3 region has 16 residues. CDR3 residues: CASSLTGQGSTDTQYF. CDR3 nucleotide sequence: TGTGCCAGCAGCTTAACCGGACAGGGGAGCACAGATACGCAGTATTTT.

The chain joins TRBV13 to TRBJ2-7; 7 positions match TRBD1. This CDR3 has 13 residues. Germline V CDR1 and CDR2: PRHDT, FYEKMQ (reference sequence). V gave up 5 bases and J gave up 4 bases; unmatched junction bases: 5. Here the CDR3 reads CASSLNRGYEQYF. The CDR3 DNA sequence: TGTGCCAGCAGCCTCAACAGGGGTTACGAGCAGTACTTC.

This clone came up a few times. This chain joins TRBV7-9 and TRBJ1-1; D possibly corresponds to TRBD1 (5 bases). The CDR3 has 12 amino acids. Per the germline V gene, CDR1 is SEHNR and CDR2 is FQNEAQ (reference sequence). The V gene lost 5 bases and the J gene lost 7 bases, with 11 bases spanning the gap. In DNA form, the CDR3 reads TGTGCCAGCAGCGATCAGGGTCTTGAAGCTTTCTTT. Translation: CASSDQGLEAFF.

The chain is built from TRBV28 and TRBJ2-2; D remains ambiguous. Looked up from germline, CDR1 is MDHEN and CDR2 is SYDVKM. The CDR3 is made up of 13 amino acids. The V end was cut by 2 bases, the J end by 3 bases, with 4 bases between. The CDR3 sequence is CASSLVYTGELFF. The CDR3 DNA sequence: TGTGCCAGCAGTTTAGTCTACACCGGGGAGCTGTTTTTT. Full variable domain (missing parts from reference TRBV28 and TRBJ2-2): DVKVTQSSRYLVKRTGEKVFLECVQDMDHENMFWYRQDPGLGLRLIYFSYDVKMKEKGDIPEGYSVSREKKERFSLILESASTNQTSMYLCASSLVYTGELFFGEGSRLTVL.

This chain uses TRBV5-4 with TRBJ2-2, with a weak D call TRBD2 (5 bases). Germline V gene data show CDR1 as SGHNT and CDR2 as YYREEE (reference sequence). Trimming shortened V by 4 bases and J by 3 bases, and 13 bases separated the two germline ends. The CDR3 covers 15 residues. The DNA of the CDR3 is TGTGCCAGCAGCACCCGGACTCGAGACACCGGGGAGCTGTTTTTT. It encodes CASSTRTRDTGELFF.

The V gene is TRBV20-1, the J gene TRBJ2-7; tentatively, D is TRBD1 (6 bases). Germline V CDR1 and CDR2: DFQATT, SNEGSKA (reference sequence). The CDR3 is made up of 11 amino acids. Deletions cut 7 bases from V and 6 bases from J, with 13 bases between. CDR3 in DNA: TGCAGTGTTCGGGACACTCCCGAGCAGTACTTC. This gives the protein CSVRDTPEQYF.

The J gene is TRBJ2-1, the V gene TRBV4-1, with D possibly matching TRBD2 (6 bases). From germline, CDR1 is MGHRA and CDR2 YSYEKL. The CDR3 loop spans 16 amino acids. V lost 0 bases and J lost 6, with 15 bases in between. Here the CDR3 reads CASSQEGLRLSNEQFF. As DNA, the CDR3 is TGCGCCAGCAGCCAAGAGGGACTTAGACTCTCCAATGAGCAGTTCTTC.

The chain joins TRBV7-9 to TRBJ2-1, with D possibly TRBD2 on 6 matching bases. This CDR3 spans 13 amino acids. Germline V gene lookup returns CDR1 SEHNR and CDR2 FQNEAQ (reference sequence). V gave up 5 bases and J gave up 7 bases, with 12 bases separating them. The CDR3 reads CASSLGTSNEQFF. Here the CDR3 DNA reads TGTGCCAGCAGCCTCGGGACTTCGAATGAGCAGTTCTTC.

The V call is TRBV28, the J call TRBJ2-3, with D tentatively TRBD1 (7 bases). The length of the CDR3 is 15 residues. CDR1 is MDHEN, CDR2 SYDVKM, per germline. The germline V and J ends were trimmed by 6 bases and 3 bases, with 16 bases remaining between them. The DNA for the CDR3 is TGTGCCAGCAGCCCCGGAGGGGGCAGGACAGATACGCAGTATTTT. It codes for CASSPGGGRTDTQYF. Combining the CDR3 with reference TRBV28 and TRBJ2-3 gives the whole variable domain DVKVTQSSRYLVKRTGEKVFLECVQDMDHENMFWYRQDPGLGLRLIYFSYDVKMKEKGDIPEGYSVSREKKERFSLILESASTNQTSMYLCASSPGGGRTDTQYFGPGTRLTVL.

J is TRBJ2-7 and V is TRBV4-1; 11 nucleotides match TRBD1. Germline CDR1 is MGHRA and CDR2 is YSYEKL. The CDR3 contains 15 residues. The V and J ends lost 3 bases and 6 bases, in that order; junction bases with no gene match: 7. This CDR3 reads CASSQTGQGVFEQYF. The CDR3 region has the DNA TGCGCCAGCAGCCAGACGGGACAGGGGGTTTTCGAGCAGTACTTC.

This rearrangement joins TRBV28 to TRBJ2-2, with a weak D call TRBD2 (6 bases). Germline V CDR1 and CDR2: MDHEN, SYDVKM. This CDR3 is built from 12 residues. The V gene lost 9 bases and the J gene lost 10 bases, with 15 bases spanning the gap. The CDR3 spells CASSQGGEELFF. Here the CDR3 DNA reads TGTGCCAGTTCCCAAGGAGGGGAGGAGCTGTTTTTT. The full variable domain, rest sourced from reference TRBV28 and TRBJ2-2, is DVKVTQSSRYLVKRTGEKVFLECVQDMDHENMFWYRQDPGLGLRLIYFSYDVKMKEKGDIPEGYSVSREKKERFSLILESASTNQTSMYLCASSQGGEELFFGEGSRLTVL.